The 15 T cell receptor beta chains below were found in one sample sequenced in a study of blood T cell repertoires in COVID-19. Here immunoSEQ multiplex PCR was the method, and the copy in TCRdb shows in-frame clones only, minus some. The top ten hold over 0.7% of the sample, which has about 480,000 clones, roughly nine tenths seen once. The sequencing input was peripheral blood. These receptors came from a young man with COVID-19, enrolled during active disease.

The chain uses TRBV27 and TRBJ1-1; no reliable D call. The CDR3 extends over 13 amino acids. V was shortened by 7 bases and J by 1 base, with 10 bases between the two germline ends. CDR1 MNHEY and CDR2 SMNVEV come from the germline V gene (reference sequence). CDR3 residues: CASKFYGNTEAFF. In DNA form, the CDR3 reads TGTGCCAGCAAATTCTATGGGAACACTGAAGCTTTCTTT.

The gene calls are TRBV10-1 and TRBJ2-7; 7 nucleotides line up with TRBD2. The V and J ends lost 7 bases and 5 bases, in that order; junction bases with no gene match: 23. The CDR3 runs 18 residues. Per the germline V gene, CDR1 is WNHNN and CDR2 is SYGVQD (reference sequence). The CDR3 is CASTERGGVPRPDNEQYF. The CDR3 nucleotides read TGCGCCAGCACCGAGAGGGGAGGGGTCCCCCGTCCGGACAACGAGCAGTACTTC.

The V and J genes are TRBV9 and TRBJ1-2; D is unresolved. Looked up from germline, CDR1 is SGDLS and CDR2 is YYNGEE. The CDR3 totals 15 residues. The V end was cut by 3 bases, the J end by 1 base, with 13 bases between. The CDR3 loop reads CASSGSGGFNYGYTF. As DNA, the CDR3 is TGTGCCAGCAGCGGGTCAGGAGGATTTAACTATGGCTACACCTTC.

The CDR3 nucleotides read TGTGCCAGCAGGGTGGGGGCGTCTCAGCCCCAGCATTTT. Translated: CASRVGASQPQHF. The chain has TRBV19 and TRBJ1-5; D possibly corresponds to TRBD1 (6 bases). Germline lookup yields CDR1 LNHDA and CDR2 SQIVND (reference sequence). The CDR3 is made up of 13 amino acids. V was trimmed by 9 bases and J by 6 bases, leaving 15 bases between them.

This clone was counted a single time. The CDR3 loop reads CASSLDRVNYGYTF. CDR3 sequence (DNA): TGTGCCAGCAGCTTAGACAGGGTTAACTATGGCTACACCTTC. The chain employs TRBV7-9 and TRBJ1-2, with D possibly TRBD1 on 6 matching bases. This CDR3 has 14 amino acids. The V and J ends lost 1 base and 1 base respectively, with 7 bases between them. The germline gives CDR1 SEHNR, CDR2 FQNEAQ (reference sequence). The full variable domain, its missing parts supplied by reference TRBV7-9 and TRBJ1-2, is DTGVSQNPRHKITKRGQNVTFRCDPISEHNRLYWYRQTLGQGPEFLTYFQNEAQLEKSRLLSDRFSAERPKGSFSTLEIQRTEQGDSAMYLCASSLDRVNYGYTFGSGTRLTVV.

This clone was observed a few times. This chain links TRBV7-9 with TRBJ1-6; no definite D call. V was clipped by 0 bases and J by 4 bases, with 13 bases between them. This CDR3 contains 17 residues. Germline CDR1 SEHNR, CDR2 FQNEAQ (reference sequence). CDR3 coding DNA: TGTGCCAGCAGCTTAGCTGGTAGTACCGATTATAATTCACCCCTCCACTTT. It encodes CASSLAGSTDYNSPLHF. Full variable domain (outside the CDR3, taken from reference TRBV7-9 and TRBJ1-6): DTGVSQNPRHKITKRGQNVTFRCDPISEHNRLYWYRQTLGQGPEFLTYFQNEAQLEKSRLLSDRFSAERPKGSFSTLEIQRTEQGDSAMYLCASSLAGSTDYNSPLHFGNGTRLTVT.

This clone was seen only once. The chain has TRBV2 and TRBJ2-7, with 10 bases that match TRBD1. The CDR3 spans 15 residues. Germline V gives CDR1 SNHLY, CDR2 FYNNEI. J gave up 6 bases and V 2 bases, and 7 bases lay outside the gene matches. The CDR3 DNA reads TGTGCCAGCAGTGAACAGGGACAGGGGTTTTCCGAGCAGTACTTC. Amino acids: CASSEQGQGFSEQYF.

The chain combines TRBV9 with TRBJ2-3; D is perhaps TRBD2 (7 bases). Trimming removed 7 bases at V and 6 bases at J, with 21 bases between. The CDR3 has 15 amino acids. From germline, CDR1 is SGDLS and CDR2 YYNGEE. In DNA, the CDR3 is TGTGCCAGCGCTTACCGGGGGGCACAGGAGGATACGCAGTATTTT. Protein: CASAYRGAQEDTQYF.

This chain links TRBV12-3 or TRBV12-4 with TRBJ2-1, with D perhaps TRBD2 (6 bases). V lost 6 bases, J lost 7 bases, and 13 bases lay in between. The CDR3 is 13 amino acids. The CDR3 sequence is CASSQGLRNEQFF. CDR3 coding DNA: TGTGCCAGCAGCCAGGGACTGCGGAATGAGCAGTTCTTC.

The chain joins TRBV3-1 (or the pseudogene TRBV3-2) to TRBJ2-1; the D is unclear. V was pared by 4 bases and J by 6 bases, with 10 bases between. This CDR3 spans 13 amino acids. Per the germline V gene, CDR1 is LGHDT and CDR2 is YNNKEL (reference sequence). The CDR3 DNA reads as TGTGCCAGCAGCCTTCAGGCCCGCAATGAGCAGTTCTTC. This codes for CASSLQARNEQFF.

This chain connects TRBV30 to TRBJ1-5; 8 nucleotides line up with TRBD1. This CDR3 has 15 amino acids. Germline V gives CDR1 GTSNPN, CDR2 SVGIG (reference sequence). Trimming took 6 bases from V and 2 from J; bases not matched to a gene: 9. CDR3 sequence reads: CACSGQGFGNQPQHF. DNA for the CDR3: TGTGCCTGTAGCGGACAGGGATTCGGCAATCAGCCCCAGCATTTT.

The chain uses TRBV2 and TRBJ2-7, with a tentative D call TRBD2 (5 bases). V lost 5 bases, J lost 3 bases, and 17 bases lay in between. Looked up from germline, CDR1 is SNHLY and CDR2 is FYNNEI. The CDR3 length is 15 residues. CDR3 in amino acids: CASSPVAQKIYEQYF. CDR3 nucleotide sequence: TGTGCCAGCAGTCCTGTAGCGCAAAAGATCTACGAGCAGTACTTC.

This clone was found once. The CDR3 sequence is CASHGGVSPTGELFF. CDR3 DNA: TGTGCCAGTCACGGAGGGGTGTCTCCTACCGGGGAGCTGTTTTTT. J is TRBJ2-2 and V is TRBV19; possibly TRBD2 for D (6 bases). Germline V lookup: CDR1 LNHDA, CDR2 SQIVND (reference sequence). Trimming pared 8 bases from V and 5 bases from J, leaving 18 bases between. This CDR3 is built from 15 residues.

The genes are TRBV21-1 and TRBJ2-7; the listed D gene, TRBD2, was not tested against the DNA. TRBV21-1 represents a pseudogene. CDR3 length: 13 residues. The DNA of the CDR3 is TGTGCCAGCAGCAAAGGGAGATCCTACGAGCAGTACTTC. Its translation is CASSKGRSYEQYF.

This chain links TRBV5-1 with TRBJ2-1; perhaps TRBD1 as D (5 bases). The CDR3 has 13 residues. Germline values: CDR1 SGHRS, CDR2 YFSETQ. The V and J ends lost 3 bases and 6 bases respectively, with 10 bases between them. CDR3 sequence: CASSSQGPNEQFF. DNA for the CDR3: TGCGCCAGCAGCTCCCAGGGTCCCAATGAGCAGTTCTTC.